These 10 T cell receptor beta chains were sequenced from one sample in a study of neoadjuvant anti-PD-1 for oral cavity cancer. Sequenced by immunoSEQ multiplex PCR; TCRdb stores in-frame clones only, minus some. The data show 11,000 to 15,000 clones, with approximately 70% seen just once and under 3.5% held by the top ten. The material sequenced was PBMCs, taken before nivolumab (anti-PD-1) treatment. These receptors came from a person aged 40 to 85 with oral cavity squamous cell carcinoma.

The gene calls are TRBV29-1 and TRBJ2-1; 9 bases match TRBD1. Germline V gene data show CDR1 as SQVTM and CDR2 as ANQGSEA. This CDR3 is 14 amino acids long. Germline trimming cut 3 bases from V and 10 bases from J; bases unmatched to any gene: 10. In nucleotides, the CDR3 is TGCAGCGTTGATTCGGGGACAGGGCATTACGAGCAGTTCTTC. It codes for CSVDSGTGHYEQFF.

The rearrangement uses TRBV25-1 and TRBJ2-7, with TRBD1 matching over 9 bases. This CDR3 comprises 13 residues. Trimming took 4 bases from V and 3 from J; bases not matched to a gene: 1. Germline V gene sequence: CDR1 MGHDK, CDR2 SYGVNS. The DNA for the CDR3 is TGTGCCAGCAGTGGGACAGGGGTCTACGAGCAGTACTTC. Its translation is CASSGTGVYEQYF.

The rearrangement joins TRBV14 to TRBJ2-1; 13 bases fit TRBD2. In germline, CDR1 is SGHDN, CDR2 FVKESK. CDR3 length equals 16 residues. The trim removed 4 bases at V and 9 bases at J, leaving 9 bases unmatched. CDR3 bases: TGTGCCAGCAGCCCTACCTCACTAGCGGGAGGGCTTGAGCAGTTCTTC. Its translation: CASSPTSLAGGLEQFF.

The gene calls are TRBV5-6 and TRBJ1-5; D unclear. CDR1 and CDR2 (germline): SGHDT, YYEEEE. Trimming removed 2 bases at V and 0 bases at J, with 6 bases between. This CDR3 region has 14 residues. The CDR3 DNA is TGTGCCAGCAGCTTACAACATAGCAATCAGCCCCAGCATTTT. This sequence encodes CASSLQHSNQPQHF. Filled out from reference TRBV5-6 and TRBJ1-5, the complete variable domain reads DAGVTQSPTHLIKTRGQQVTLRCSPKSGHDTVSWYQQALGQGPQFIFQYYEEEERQRGNFPDRFSGHQFPNYSSELNVNALLLGDSALYLCASSLQHSNQPQHFGDGTRLSIL.

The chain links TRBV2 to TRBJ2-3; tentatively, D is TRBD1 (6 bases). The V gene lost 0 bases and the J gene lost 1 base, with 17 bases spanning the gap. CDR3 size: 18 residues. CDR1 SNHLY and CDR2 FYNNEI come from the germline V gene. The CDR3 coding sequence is TGTGCCAGCAGTGAAGCGCTTCTGGACAGAGATCGCACAGATACGCAGTATTTT. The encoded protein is CASSEALLDRDRTDTQYF.

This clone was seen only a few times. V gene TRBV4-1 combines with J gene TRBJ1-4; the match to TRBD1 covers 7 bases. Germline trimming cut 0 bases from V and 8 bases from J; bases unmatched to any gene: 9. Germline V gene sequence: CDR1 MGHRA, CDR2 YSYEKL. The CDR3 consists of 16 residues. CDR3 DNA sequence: TGCGCCAGCAGCCAAGATCGGGACAGCCGGGGGGAAAAACTGTTTTTT. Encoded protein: CASSQDRDSRGEKLFF.

CDR3 loop: CASSLGLATYNEQFF. Here the CDR3 DNA reads TGTGCCAGCAGTTTAGGACTAGCCACCTACAATGAGCAGTTCTTC. This chain links TRBV27 with TRBJ2-1, with TRBD2 matching 8 bases. Germline V gene data show CDR1 as MNHEY and CDR2 as SMNVEV (reference sequence). The CDR3 totals 15 residues. With 2 bases clipped from V and 2 bases from J, the junction kept 2 bases outside the gene matches.

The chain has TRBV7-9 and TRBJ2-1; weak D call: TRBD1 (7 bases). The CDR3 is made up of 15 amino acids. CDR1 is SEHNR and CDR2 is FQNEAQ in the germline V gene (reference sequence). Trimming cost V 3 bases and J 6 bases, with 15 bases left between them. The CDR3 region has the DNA TGTGCCAGCAGCTTTTTCAGGGGGGAAGGCAATGAGCAGTTCTTC. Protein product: CASSFFRGEGNEQFF.

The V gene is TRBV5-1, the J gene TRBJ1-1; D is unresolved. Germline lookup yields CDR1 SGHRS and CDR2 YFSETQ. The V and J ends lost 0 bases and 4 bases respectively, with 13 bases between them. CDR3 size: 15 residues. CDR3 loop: CASSLAGYWGTEAFF. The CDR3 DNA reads TGCGCCAGCAGCTTGGCCGGGTATTGGGGCACTGAAGCTTTCTTT. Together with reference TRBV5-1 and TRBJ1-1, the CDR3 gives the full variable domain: KAGVTQTPRYLIKTRGQQVTLSCSPISGHRSVSWYQQTPGQGLQFLFEYFSETQRNKGNFPGRFSGRQFSNSRSEMNVSTLELGDSALYLCASSLAGYWGTEAFFGQGTRLTVV.

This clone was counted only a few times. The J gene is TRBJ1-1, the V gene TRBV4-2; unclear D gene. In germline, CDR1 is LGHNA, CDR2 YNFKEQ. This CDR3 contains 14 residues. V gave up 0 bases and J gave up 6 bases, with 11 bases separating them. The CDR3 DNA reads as TGTGCCAGCAGCCAAGATTTGGGAATCGCTGAAGCTTTCTTT. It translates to CASSQDLGIAEAFF.